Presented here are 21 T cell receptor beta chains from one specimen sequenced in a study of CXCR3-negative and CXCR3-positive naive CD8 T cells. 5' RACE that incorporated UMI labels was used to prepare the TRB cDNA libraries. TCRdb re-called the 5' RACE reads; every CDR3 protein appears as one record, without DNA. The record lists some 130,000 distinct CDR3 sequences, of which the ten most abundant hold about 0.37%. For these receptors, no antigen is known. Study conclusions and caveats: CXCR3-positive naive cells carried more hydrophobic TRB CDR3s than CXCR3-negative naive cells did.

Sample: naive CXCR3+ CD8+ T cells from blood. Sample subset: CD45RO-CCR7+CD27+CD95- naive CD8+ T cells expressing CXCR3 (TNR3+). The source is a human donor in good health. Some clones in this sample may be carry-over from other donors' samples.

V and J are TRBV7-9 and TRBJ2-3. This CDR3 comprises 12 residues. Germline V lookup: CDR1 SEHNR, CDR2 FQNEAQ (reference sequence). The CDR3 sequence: CASSLFLDTQYF.

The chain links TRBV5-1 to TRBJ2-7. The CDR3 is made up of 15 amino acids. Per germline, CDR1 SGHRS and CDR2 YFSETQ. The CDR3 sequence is CASSLEAGRVYEQYF.

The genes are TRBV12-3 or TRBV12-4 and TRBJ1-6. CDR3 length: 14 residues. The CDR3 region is CASNSVGYNSPLHF.

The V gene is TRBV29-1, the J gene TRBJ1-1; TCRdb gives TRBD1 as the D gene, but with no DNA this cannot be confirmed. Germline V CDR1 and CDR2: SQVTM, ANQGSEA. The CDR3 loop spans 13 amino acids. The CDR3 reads CSPGGRSDTEAFF.

This CDR3 reads CASSLYTQAEGGEQFF. The genes are TRBV7-6 and TRBJ2-1; there is no DNA to check the TCRdb D call of TRBD2. This CDR3 region has 16 residues. In germline, CDR1 is SGHVS, CDR2 FNYEAQ.

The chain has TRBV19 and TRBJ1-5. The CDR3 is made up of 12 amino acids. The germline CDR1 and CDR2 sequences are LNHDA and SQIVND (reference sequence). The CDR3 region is CASSIAGQPQHF.

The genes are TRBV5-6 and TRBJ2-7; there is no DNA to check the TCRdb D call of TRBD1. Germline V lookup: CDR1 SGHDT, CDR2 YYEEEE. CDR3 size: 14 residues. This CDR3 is CASSLGPVGYEQYF.

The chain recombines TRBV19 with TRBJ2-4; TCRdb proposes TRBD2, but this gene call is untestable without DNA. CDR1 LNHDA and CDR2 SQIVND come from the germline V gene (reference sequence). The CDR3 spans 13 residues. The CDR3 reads CASSILGPEIQYF.

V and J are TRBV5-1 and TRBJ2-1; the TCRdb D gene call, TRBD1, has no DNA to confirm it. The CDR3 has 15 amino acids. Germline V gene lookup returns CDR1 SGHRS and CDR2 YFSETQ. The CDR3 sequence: CASSRTGSAGNEQFF. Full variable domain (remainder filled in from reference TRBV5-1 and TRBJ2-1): KAGVTQTPRYLIKTRGQQVTLSCSPISGHRSVSWYQQTPGQGLQFLFEYFSETQRNKGNFPGRFSGRQFSNSRSEMNVSTLELGDSALYLCASSRTGSAGNEQFFGPGTRLTVL.

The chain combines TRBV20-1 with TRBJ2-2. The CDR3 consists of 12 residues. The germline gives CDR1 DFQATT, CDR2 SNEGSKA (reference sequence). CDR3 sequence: CSARANTGELFF.

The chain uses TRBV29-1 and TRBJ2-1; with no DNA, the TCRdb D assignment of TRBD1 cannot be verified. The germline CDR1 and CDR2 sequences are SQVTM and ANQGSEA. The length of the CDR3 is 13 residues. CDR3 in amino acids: CSGTGNSYNEQFF.

The CDR3 sequence is CASSLGNPSQETQYF. V usage is TRBV13 and J usage is TRBJ2-5. The germline V gene has CDR1 PRHDT and CDR2 FYEKMQ (reference sequence). The CDR3 totals 15 residues.

CDR3 amino acids: CASSFTDRGLFEQFF. This rearrangement joins TRBV28 to TRBJ2-1; the D call from TCRdb, TRBD1, cannot be confirmed without DNA. CDR1 is MDHEN, CDR2 SYDVKM, per germline. CDR3 size: 15 residues.

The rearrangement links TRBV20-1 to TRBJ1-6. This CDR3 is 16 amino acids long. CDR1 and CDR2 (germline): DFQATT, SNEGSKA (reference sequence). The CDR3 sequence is CSARALASSYNSPLHF.

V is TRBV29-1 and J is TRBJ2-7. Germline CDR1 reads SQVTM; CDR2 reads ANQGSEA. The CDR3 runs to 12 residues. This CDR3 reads CSVEEYGYEQYF.

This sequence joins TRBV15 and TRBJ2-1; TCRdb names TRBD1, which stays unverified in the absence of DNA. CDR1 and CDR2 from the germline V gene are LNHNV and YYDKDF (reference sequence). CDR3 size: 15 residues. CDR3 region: CATSRDTSIGDEQFF.

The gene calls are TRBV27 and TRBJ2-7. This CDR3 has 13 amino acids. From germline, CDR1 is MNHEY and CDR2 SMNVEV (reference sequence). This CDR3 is CASSFRTSYEQYF.

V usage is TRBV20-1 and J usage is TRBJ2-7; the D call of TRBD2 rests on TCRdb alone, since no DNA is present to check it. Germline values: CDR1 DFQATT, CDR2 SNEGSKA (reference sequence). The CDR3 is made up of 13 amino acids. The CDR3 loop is CSARTSGNYEQYF.

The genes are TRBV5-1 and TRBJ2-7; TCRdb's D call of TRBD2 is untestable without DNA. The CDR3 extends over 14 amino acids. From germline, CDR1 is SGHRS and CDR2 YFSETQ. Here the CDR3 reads CASSQGLASYEQYF.

The CDR3 loop reads CASSLRTADHSGNTIYF. V gene TRBV11-1 combines with J gene TRBJ1-3. The CDR3 runs 17 residues. CDR1 and CDR2 (germline): SGHAT, FQDESV (reference sequence).

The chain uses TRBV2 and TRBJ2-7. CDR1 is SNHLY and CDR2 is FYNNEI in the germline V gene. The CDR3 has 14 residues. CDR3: CASTGLESSYEQYF.